The sequence of this T cell receptor beta chain was determined in a study of cytomegalovirus exposure and HLA in healthy donors. Study-level background: Unique TCRs from HLA-typed donors, 75 million to 100 million of them, were held in an early data release. Most genotyped donors, about four fifths of fewer than 400, had Caucasian-associated genetic ancestry.

Study results and limitations: CMV serostatus was the only recorded immune exposure for donors. A missense variant in DCLRE1C was later tied to TCR beta V- and J-gene trimming.

Notes on this clone: The antigen remains unidentified.

Germline V gene sequence: CDR1 SGHRS, CDR2 YFSETQ. CDR3 length: 14 residues. The V end was cut by 0 bases, the J end by 5 bases, with 10 bases between. Primers included in the PCR were 60 Vbeta and 13 Jbeta primers. Sequencing used immunoSEQ multiplex PCR; TCRdb keeps in-frame clones, though not all of them. The sample shows 75,000 to 100,000 clones, around 85% of them seen only once. The chain carries TRBV5-1 and TRBJ2-3, with D maybe TRBD2 (5 bases). This TCR was sampled from a man aged 35 to 55 in good health and CMV-seropositive. The specimen was PBMCs. The CDR3, as DNA: TGCGCCAGCAGCTTGGGTCAGGAGGTAGATACGCAGTATTTT. This gives the protein CASSLGQEVDTQYF.